This TCR beta chain was captured in a study of PD-L1 blockade in urothelial cancer. On the study more broadly: Patients started atezolizumab around 2014, 1,200 mg intravenously every 3 weeks. Males with urothelial cancer arising in the bladder constituted about 85% of the roughly 30 patients. As for prior chemotherapy regimens, patients had received 0 to 3.

Time point described: peripheral blood 6 weeks after treatment start. Sequenced by immunoSEQ multiplex PCR; TCRdb stores in-frame clones only, minus some. The data hold some 110,000 clones, with approximately 90% observed a single time. The sample here was PBMCs, taken around atezolizumab (anti-PD-L1) treatment. The sequence came from a man in his 60s with urothelial cancer.

This CDR3 reads CASSLGVAPLHF. The CDR3, as DNA: TGTGCCAGCAGCTTAGGAGTTGCACCCCTCCACTTT. The rearrangement uses TRBV7-2 and TRBJ1-6; D not certain. The CDR3 is made up of 12 amino acids. Trimming stripped 1 base from V and 11 bases from J, with 6 bases between. The V gene's germline CDR1 is SGHTA and CDR2 FQGNSA.